The sequence of this T cell receptor (beta chain) was determined in a study of T cell repertoires in cytomegalovirus infection. Whole-study context: Both CMV infection and a matching HLA type were indicated by public TCR beta signatures.

Each CDR3 protein is one row after TCRdb ran MiXCR on the reads. The repertoire holds some 110,000 distinct CDR3 sequences, with about a tenth as singletons. The study's findings and limits: Cumulative frequency (of public TCR beta family members) identified carriers of CMV plus the relevant HLA.

This clonotype was counted between two and nine times. Antigen: not known. The V gene's germline CDR1 is LNHNV and CDR2 YYDKDF (reference sequence). The CDR3 contains 13 residues. Trimming cost V 6 bases and J 1 base, with 9 bases left between them. What was sequenced was PBMCs, sequenced either directly or after in vitro stimulation (not recorded which). The sequence came from a human donor in good health (CMV status not recorded). Some clones in this sample may be carry-over from other donors' samples. The chain links TRBV15 to TRBJ1-1; D ambiguous. CDR3 in amino acids: CATRVTPNTEAFF. CDR3 sequence (DNA): TGTGCCACCAGGGTCACTCCGAACACTGAAGCTTTCTTT. Drawing the rest from reference TRBV15 and TRBJ1-1, the complete variable domain is DAMVIQNPRYQVTQFGKPVTLSCSQTLNHNVMYWYQQKSSQAPKLLFHYYDKDFNNEADTPDNFQSRRPNTSFCFLDIRSPGLGDTAMYLCATRVTPNTEAFFGQGTRLTVV.